The TCR beta chain under discussion was sequenced for a study of cytomegalovirus exposure and HLA in healthy donors (dated 2017 in TCRdb). With regard to the full study: According to an earlier analysis of several hundred of the donors, about 180 million T cells yielded over 90 million unique TCR beta sequences and more than 250 Gb of sequence data. Approximately 300 gigabases of sequencing data and approximately 91 million unique TCR sequences made up an early release that covered approximately 620 HLA-typed donors. Of the approximately 370 genotyped donors, 80% to 90% were placed in the genetic ancestry cluster associated with self-reported Caucasian donors. The study aimed to test whether signatures of past pathogen exposure could be identified by cataloging public T cell receptors. The study profiled the T cell repertoires of 666 subjects by immunosequencing and related them to cytomegalovirus serostatus. Along with the roughly 700-subject first cohort, a separate validation cohort of over a hundred different subjects was used. High-throughput TCR immunosequencing, statistical association of individual TCRs with disease status, and machine learning were combined to predict cytomegalovirus infection status. To study patterns of TCR occurrence, a later analysis re-analyzed previously published TCR beta repertoires from 666 donors and added high-resolution HLA genotyping. In the later analysis, no new phenotypic data were used to find candidate immune exposures; instead, reliance was placed on TCR beta sequences and their occurrence across donors. To decide whether each TCR beta V gene segment behaved as functional or pseudogenic, an earlier analysis of some 540 of the donors relied on high-throughput TCR beta sequencing. Donor age, sex, ethnicity and CMV serostatus were compiled alongside the repertoire data. A later genetic analysis used genome-wide SNP genotypes for about 60% of the roughly 700 donors, treating that subset as a discovery cohort. Every repertoire in the discovery cohort had been generated on one and the same sequencing platform. Class I and class II HLA loci were covered by the typing at four-digit resolution. Typing coverage differed by locus: A, B, C, DRB1 and DQB1 were typed in roughly 620-630 donors, DQA1 in about 560, DPA1 in 600 to 610, and DPB1 in 450 to 480. Roughly 5 DR-DQ haplotypes were handled as single units for association and clustering, since linkage in the cohort was strong. On average, roughly 200,000 unique TCR beta nucleotide sequences were sequenced per donor among roughly 430 genotyped donors of the cohort, with around 19% of those sequences being non-productive. What the work shows at the level of the full study, not this receptor alone: A total of 150 or so TCR beta chains were listed by the study as associated with cytomegalovirus. Most TCR sequences were seen in very few donors, while some public TCRs were found in many individuals. Cytomegalovirus status was reported to be diagnosed by the classifier with high specificity and sensitivity in both the original and validation cohorts. According to a later analysis, TCR association rates differed among HLA loci, with DRB1 alleles showing the most associated TCRs and HLA-C alleles showing the fewest. According to the authors, the approach could potentially be generalized to other disease states and immunological phenotypes. Correlated functional status among segregating V segments might reflect linkage disequilibrium, but an unknown experimental factor could not be ruled out. An earlier analysis of 450 to 750 of the donors showed that most TCR beta V segments appeared in productive rearrangements either about 87% or about 30% of the time, which broadly matched IMGT annotations. Some IMGT-functional V segments, including TRBV6-2 and TRBV6-3, could not be told apart with the 87-base-pair reads, so those segments were excluded. According to a later analysis, parvovirus B19, influenza, CMV and Epstein-Barr virus appeared linked to several top co-occurrence clusters. In a later genetic analysis, fewer N-insertions in productive TCRs were reported among donors in an Asian-associated ancestry cluster than the roughly 640-donor mean. Because HLA typing was unavailable for some donors at each locus, only the typed subset was used in association tests. Immune exposure information for the cohort was limited to CMV serostatus. A later analysis associated approximately 17,000 TCR beta sequences with specific HLA alleles at a false discovery rate of 0.05. Compared with equally common non-associated chains, HLA-associated TCR beta chains in a later analysis were more clonally expanded and had lower generation probabilities. Three of the identified cytomegalovirus-associated TCR beta chains were confirmed in vitro to be specific for cytomegalovirus antigens. Most CMV-associated TCR beta chains appeared to be HLA-restricted in a later analysis, and the HLA associations seemed to be driven largely by CMV exposure. Because counts were too low, more than 15 rarely observed V segments, including chromosome 9 orphons, were excluded from the earlier analysis of 587 of the donors. Assigning TCR associations to individual alleles was difficult when HLA alleles, especially DR and DQ, strongly co-occurred. An association between a missense DCLRE1C variant and V-gene and J-gene trimming of TCR beta chains was found in a later genetic analysis and replicated in an independent cohort. A further reported finding was that TCR beta sequences accurately predicted the HLA-A and HLA-B alleles for most subjects in the first cohort. In this cohort, only TCR beta chains were sequenced, and detectable features were limited by the absence of alpha or paired-chain data. The presence/absence analyses assumed that sequencing depth was roughly uniform across donors, and that assumption may not be true. A cluster of highly shared sequence variants was judged likely to represent a technical artifact of the sequencing pipeline.

Library generation was performed with the immunoSEQ multiplex PCR assay. For the multiplex PCR, a mixture combining 60 forward primers for TCR Vbeta segments and 13 reverse primers for TCR Jbeta segments was used. A multiplex PCR assay on genomic DNA amplified the CDR3 region of rearranged TCR beta genes. On the Illumina HiSeq System, the amplified TCR beta libraries were sequenced as 87-base-pair reads. Concerning the study's data processing: In a later analysis, some 80 million unique TCR beta chains were counted across the approximately 620 repertoires, and some 10 million of these chains were shared by at least two donors. Raw reads were error-corrected and collapsed into unique sequences by a nearest-neighbor algorithm in which closely related sequences were merged to remove PCR and sequencing errors. Alignment of CDR3 sequences to IMGT reference sequences was used to assign V, D and J gene segments. For a sequence to be retained, a match of at least six nucleotides to both a V gene segment and a J gene segment was required. Rearrangements were classified as productive when the CDR3 lacked stop codons and remained in frame with V and J, and all other rearrangements were classified as non-productive. Following IMGT convention, CDR3 was defined as the stretch from the second conserved V-encoded cysteine to the conserved J-encoded phenylalanine. The earlier analysis of about 610 of the donors excluded any sequence lacking an unambiguous match to a single V gene segment. An earlier analysis of 587 of the donors called V segments functional above 56.7% productive rearrangements and segregating when the between-donor standard deviation exceeded 5%. A statistical classification framework was developed to diagnose cytomegalovirus status using the catalog of TCR beta chain sequences. In a later analysis, TCR nucleotide sequences were compared against IMGT/GENE-DB human TR gene sequences so that V and J genes could be assigned. Using the TCRdist pipeline, a later analysis assigned CDR3 sequences along with most-parsimonious VDJ recombination scenarios. In a later analysis, each TCR beta chain was defined by its CDR3 amino acid sequence together with its V-gene family, and reads without a unique V-gene family were excluded. A later analysis removed 592 highly shared, low-generation-probability nucleotide sequences to deal with suspected cross-contamination and a sequencing artifact. In a later analysis, a clonal expansion index was calculated for each public chain from normalized within-repertoire ranks of inferred template counts. A later analysis computed generation probabilities with a VDJ recombination model fitted to out-of-frame rearrangements, and checked the results against IGoR. In a later analysis, hypergeometric tests were used to score TCR-TCR, TCR-HLA and TCR-CMV co-occurrence, with a repertoire-size bias correction applied to TCR pairs. To estimate false discovery rates, a later analysis permuted the HLA or CMV assignments 20 times. In a later analysis, co-occurring TCRs were grouped with DBSCAN, and TCRdist sequence similarity was added when clustering was performed within HLA-allele-positive subsets. For co-occurrence clustering, repertoires with fewer than 30,000 or more than 120,000 public chains were excluded, along with roughly 5 repertoires with anomalous nucleotide sharing. The source is immuneACCESS, and TCRdb retained only in-frame sequences with V and J called. Part of the clones is not carried over; for the studies checked, unresolved V genes explain less than half of this, and the remainder is unexplained. From that table come the V and J calls and clone size; the DNA was used to work out D and trimming. The sample table holds roughly 82,000 clones, of which 72% were seen once. Around 10% of the sample lies in the top ten.

To note about this clone: What antigen it recognizes has not been identified. Within one base of it there is no much larger clone, and no base qualities were kept.

CDR1 SGHVS and CDR2 FQNEAQ were looked up in the germline V gene. Germline trimming amounts to 6 bases on V and 5 bases on J, with 0 as the count of junction bases outside the gene matches. The CDR3 runs 13 residues from the cysteine to the phenylalanine. The retained sequence is limited to the CDR3, 39 bases, with the frame set at the first base. The cohort consisted of 650 to 700 healthy bone marrow donors. At the time of sampling, every cohort member was nominally healthy, though immune exposures that went unrecorded were likely present. The donor was CMV seropositive and belonged to the group of over 250 seropositive cohort members. A peripheral blood sample was provided by each donor, and peripheral blood mononuclear cells were used for TCR beta sequencing. The Qiagen DNeasy Blood Extraction Kit was used to extract genomic DNA from the blood cell samples.

Sequenced input: PBMCs. The source is a woman in her thirties or forties in good health and CMV-seropositive. In this chain, TRBV7-8 is recombined with TRBJ2-5; the central 13 bases match TRBD2. The CDR3 region has the sequence CASRTSGGETQYF. The sequenced DNA: TGTGCCAGCAGGACTAGCGGGGGGGAGACCCAGTACTTC. Reference TRBV7-8 and TRBJ2-5 proteins supply the regions before and after the CDR3; the full variable domain is: GAGVSQSPRYKVAKRGQDVALRCDPISGHVSLFWYQQALGQGPEFLTYFQNEAQLDKSGLPSDRFFAERPEGSVSTLKIQRTQQEDSAVYLCASRTSGGETQYFGPGTRLLVL.